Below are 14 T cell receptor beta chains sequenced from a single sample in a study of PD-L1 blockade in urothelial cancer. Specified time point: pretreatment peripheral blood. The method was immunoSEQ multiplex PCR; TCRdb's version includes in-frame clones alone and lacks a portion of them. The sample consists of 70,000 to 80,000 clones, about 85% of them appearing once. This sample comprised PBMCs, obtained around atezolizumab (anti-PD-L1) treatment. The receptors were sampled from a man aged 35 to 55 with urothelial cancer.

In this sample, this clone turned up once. The CDR3 region is CASRSLDTQETQYF. DNA for the CDR3: TGTGCCAGCCGAAGTTTAGACACCCAAGAGACCCAGTACTTC. The chain recombines TRBV27 with TRBJ2-5; D unresolved. This CDR3 region has 14 residues. In germline, CDR1 is MNHEY, CDR2 SMNVEV (reference sequence). Trimming shortened V by 8 bases and J by 1 base, and 14 bases separated the two germline ends.

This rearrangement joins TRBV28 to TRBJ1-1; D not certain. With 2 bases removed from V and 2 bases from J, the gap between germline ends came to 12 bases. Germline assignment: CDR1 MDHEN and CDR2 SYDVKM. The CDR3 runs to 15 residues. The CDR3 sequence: CASSLGGKINTEAFF. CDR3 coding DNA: TGTGCCAGCAGTTTAGGAGGGAAGATTAACACTGAAGCTTTCTTT.

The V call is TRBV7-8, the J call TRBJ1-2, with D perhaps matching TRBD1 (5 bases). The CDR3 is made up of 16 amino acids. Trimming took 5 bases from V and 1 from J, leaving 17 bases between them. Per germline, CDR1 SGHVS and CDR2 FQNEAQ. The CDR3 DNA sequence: TGTGCCAGCAGCCGCCGACGGGACTTCGATAACTATGGCTACACCTTC. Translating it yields CASSRRRDFDNYGYTF. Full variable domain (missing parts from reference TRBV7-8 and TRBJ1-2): GAGVSQSPRYKVAKRGQDVALRCDPISGHVSLFWYQQALGQGPEFLTYFQNEAQLDKSGLPSDRFFAERPEGSVSTLKIQRTQQEDSAVYLCASSRRRDFDNYGYTFGSGTRLTVV.

The chain's CDR3 is CASTFLGPLAGEQYF. The DNA of the CDR3 is TGTGCCAGCACCTTCCTGGGGCCCCTCGCAGGCGAGCAGTACTTC. J is TRBJ2-7 and V is TRBV7-3, with TRBD1 as a possible D gene (5 bases). CDR3 length: 15 amino acids. V gave up 7 bases and J gave up 6 bases, with 22 bases separating them. CDR1 and CDR2 (germline): SGHTA, FQGTGA.

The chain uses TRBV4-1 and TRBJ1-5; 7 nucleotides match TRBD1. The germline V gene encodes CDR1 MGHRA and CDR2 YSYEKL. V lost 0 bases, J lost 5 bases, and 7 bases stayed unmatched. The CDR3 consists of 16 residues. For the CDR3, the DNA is TGCGCCAGCAGCCAAGATCGGAGGGACAGCTATCAGCCCCAGCATTTT. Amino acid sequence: CASSQDRRDSYQPQHF.

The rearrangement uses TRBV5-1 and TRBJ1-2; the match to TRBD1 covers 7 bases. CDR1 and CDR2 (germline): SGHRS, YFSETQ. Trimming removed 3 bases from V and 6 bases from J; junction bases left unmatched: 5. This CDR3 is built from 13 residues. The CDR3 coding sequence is TGCGCCAGCAGCTCCAACAGGGGAGATGGCTACACCTTC. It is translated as CASSSNRGDGYTF.

This CDR3 reads CASSFSGGGDTQYF. The DNA for the CDR3 is TGTGCCAGCAGCTTCAGTGGTGGTGGAGATACGCAGTATTTT. The chain links TRBV13 to TRBJ2-3; D gene uncertain. The ends were cut back, 3 bases at V and 5 bases at J, with 12 bases in the middle. This CDR3 region has 14 residues. Per germline, CDR1 PRHDT and CDR2 FYEKMQ (reference sequence).

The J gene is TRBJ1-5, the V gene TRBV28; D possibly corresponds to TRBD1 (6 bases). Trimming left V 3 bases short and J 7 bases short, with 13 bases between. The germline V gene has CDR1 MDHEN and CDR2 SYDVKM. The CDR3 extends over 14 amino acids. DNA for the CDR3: TGTGCCAGCAGTTTGGCAGGGGAAGGACAGCCCCAGCATTTT. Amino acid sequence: CASSLAGEGQPQHF.

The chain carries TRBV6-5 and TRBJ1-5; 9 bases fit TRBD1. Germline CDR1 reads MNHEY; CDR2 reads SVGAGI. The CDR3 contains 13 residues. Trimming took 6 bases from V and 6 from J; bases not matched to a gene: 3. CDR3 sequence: CASSDRGVQPQHF. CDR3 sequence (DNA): TGTGCCAGCAGCGACAGGGGGGTTCAGCCCCAGCATTTT.

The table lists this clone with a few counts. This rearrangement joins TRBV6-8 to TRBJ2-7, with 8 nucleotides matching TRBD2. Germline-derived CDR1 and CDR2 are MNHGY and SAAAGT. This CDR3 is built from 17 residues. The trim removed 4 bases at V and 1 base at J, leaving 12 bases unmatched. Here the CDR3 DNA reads TGTGCCAGCAGTTTCTTGTTGACTAGCGATCTTTCCTACGAGCAGTACTTC. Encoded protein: CASSFLLTSDLSYEQYF.

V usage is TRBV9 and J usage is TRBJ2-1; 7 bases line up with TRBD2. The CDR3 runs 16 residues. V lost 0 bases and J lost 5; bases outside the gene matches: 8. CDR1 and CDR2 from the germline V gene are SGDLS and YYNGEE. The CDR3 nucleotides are TGTGCCAGCAGCGTAGGTGGTGGGAGGGCAAACAATGAGCAGTTCTTC. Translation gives CASSVGGGRANNEQFF.

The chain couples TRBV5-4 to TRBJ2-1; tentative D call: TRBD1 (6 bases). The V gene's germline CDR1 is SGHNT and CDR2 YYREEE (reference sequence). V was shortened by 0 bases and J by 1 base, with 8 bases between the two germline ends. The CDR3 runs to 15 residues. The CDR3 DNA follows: TGTGCCAGCAGCTTGGGGGGGCCTTCCTACAATGAGCAGTTCTTC. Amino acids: CASSLGGPSYNEQFF.

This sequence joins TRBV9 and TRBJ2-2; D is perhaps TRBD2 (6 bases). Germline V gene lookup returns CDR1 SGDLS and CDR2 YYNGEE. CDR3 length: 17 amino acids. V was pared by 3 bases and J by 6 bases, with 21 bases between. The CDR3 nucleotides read TGTGCCAGCAGCGCCTCCACTCGGGAGAAGCGGGCCGGGGAGCTGTTTTTT. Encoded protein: CASSASTREKRAGELFF.

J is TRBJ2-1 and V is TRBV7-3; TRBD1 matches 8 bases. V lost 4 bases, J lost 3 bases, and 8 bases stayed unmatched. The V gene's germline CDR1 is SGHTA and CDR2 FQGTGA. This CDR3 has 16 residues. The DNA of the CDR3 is TGTGCCAGCAGCTCGTCGACAGGGGTAAACTACAATGAGCAGTTCTTC. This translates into CASSSSTGVNYNEQFF.